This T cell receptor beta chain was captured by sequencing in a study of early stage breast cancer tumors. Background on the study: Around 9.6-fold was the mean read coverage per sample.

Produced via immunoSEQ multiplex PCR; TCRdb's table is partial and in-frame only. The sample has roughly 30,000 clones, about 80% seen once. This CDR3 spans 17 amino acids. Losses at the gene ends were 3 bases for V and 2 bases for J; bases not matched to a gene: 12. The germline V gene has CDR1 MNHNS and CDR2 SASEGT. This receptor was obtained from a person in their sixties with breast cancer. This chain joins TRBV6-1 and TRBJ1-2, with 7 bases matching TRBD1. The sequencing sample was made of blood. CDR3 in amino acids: CASSDRESGTANYGYTF. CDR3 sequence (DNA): TGTGCCAGCAGTGACCGAGAATCCGGGACAGCGAACTATGGCTACACCTTC.